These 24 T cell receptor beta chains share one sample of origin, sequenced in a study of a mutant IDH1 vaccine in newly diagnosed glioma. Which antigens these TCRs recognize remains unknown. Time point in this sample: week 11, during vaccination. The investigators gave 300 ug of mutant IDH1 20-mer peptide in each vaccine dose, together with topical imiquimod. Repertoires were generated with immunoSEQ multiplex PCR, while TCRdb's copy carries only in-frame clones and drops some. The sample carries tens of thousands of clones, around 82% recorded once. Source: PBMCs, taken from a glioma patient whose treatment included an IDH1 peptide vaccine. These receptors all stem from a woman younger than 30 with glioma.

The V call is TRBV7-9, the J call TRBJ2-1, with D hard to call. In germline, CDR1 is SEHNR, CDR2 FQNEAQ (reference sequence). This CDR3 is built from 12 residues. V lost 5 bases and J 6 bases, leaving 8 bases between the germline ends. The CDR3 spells CASSGDGNEQFF. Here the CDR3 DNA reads TGTGCCAGCAGCGGAGACGGCAATGAGCAGTTCTTC.

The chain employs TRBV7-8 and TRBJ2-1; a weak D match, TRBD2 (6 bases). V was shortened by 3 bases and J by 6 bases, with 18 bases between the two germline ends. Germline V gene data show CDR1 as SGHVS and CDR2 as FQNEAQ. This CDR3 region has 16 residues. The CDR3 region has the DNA TGTGCCAGCAGCTTTGGGACTCTGCGGTTTAGCAATGAGCAGTTCTTC. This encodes CASSFGTLRFSNEQFF.

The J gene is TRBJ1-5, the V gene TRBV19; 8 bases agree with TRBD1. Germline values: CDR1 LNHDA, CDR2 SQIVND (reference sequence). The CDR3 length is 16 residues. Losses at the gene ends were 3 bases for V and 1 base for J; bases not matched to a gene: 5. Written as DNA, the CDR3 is TGTGCCAGTAGTATTATCGGACAGGGAAGCAATCAGCCCCAGCATTTT. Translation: CASSIIGQGSNQPQHF.

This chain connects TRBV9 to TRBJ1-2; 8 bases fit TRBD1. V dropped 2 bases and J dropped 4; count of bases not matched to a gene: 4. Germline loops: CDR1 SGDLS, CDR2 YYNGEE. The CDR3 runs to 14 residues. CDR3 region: CASSVQGAIYGYTF. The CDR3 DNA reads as TGTGCCAGCAGCGTCCAGGGGGCAATCTATGGCTACACCTTC. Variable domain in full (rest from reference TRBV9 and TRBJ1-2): DSGVTQTPKHLITATGQRVTLRCSPRSGDLSVYWYQQSLDQGLQFLIQYYNGEERAKGNILERFSAQQFPDLHSELNLSSLELGDSALYFCASSVQGAIYGYTFGSGTRLTVV.

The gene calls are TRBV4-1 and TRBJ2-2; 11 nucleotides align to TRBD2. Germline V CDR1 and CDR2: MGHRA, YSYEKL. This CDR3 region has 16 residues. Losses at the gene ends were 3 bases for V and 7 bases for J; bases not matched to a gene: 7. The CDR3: CASSQSPSGGFGELFF. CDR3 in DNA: TGCGCCAGCAGCCAGTCCCCTAGCGGGGGGTTCGGGGAGCTGTTTTTT.

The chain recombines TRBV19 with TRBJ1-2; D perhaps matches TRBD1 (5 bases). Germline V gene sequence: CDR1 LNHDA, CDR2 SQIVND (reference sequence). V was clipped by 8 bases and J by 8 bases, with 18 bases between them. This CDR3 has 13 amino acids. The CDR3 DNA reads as TGTGCCAGTCGACGGGGACCCCAGTGGGGCTACACCTTC. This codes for CASRRGPQWGYTF.

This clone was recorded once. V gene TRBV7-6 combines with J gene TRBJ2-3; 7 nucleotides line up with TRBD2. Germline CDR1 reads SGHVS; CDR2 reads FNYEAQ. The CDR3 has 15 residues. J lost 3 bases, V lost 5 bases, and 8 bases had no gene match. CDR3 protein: CASSPRYGRTDTQYF. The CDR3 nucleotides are TGTGCCAGCAGCCCCCGATACGGGAGGACAGATACGCAGTATTTT. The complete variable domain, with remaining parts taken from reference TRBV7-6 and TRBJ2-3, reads GAGVSQSPRYKVTKRGQDVALRCDPISGHVSLYWYRQALGQGPEFLTYFNYEAQQDKSGLPNDRFSAERPEGSISTLTIQRTEQRDSAMYRCASSPRYGRTDTQYFGPGTRLTVL.

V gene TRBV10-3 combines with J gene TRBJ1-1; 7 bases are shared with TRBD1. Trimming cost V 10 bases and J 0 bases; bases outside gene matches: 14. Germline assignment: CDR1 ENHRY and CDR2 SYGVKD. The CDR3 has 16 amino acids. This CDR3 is CATKSWGTVMNTEAFF. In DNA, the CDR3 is TGTGCCACCAAGAGTTGGGGGACAGTCATGAACACTGAAGCTTTCTTT.

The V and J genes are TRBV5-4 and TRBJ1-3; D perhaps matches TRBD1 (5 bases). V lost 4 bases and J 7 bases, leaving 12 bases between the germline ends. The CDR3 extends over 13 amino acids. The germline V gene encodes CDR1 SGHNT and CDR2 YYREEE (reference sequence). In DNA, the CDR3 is TGTGCCAGCAGCCAAGGGACGGGGAACACCATATATTTT. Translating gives CASSQGTGNTIYF.

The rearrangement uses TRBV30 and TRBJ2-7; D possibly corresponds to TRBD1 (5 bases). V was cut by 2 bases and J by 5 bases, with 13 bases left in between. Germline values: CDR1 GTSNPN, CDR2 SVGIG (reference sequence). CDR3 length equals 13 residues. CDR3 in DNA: TGTGCCTGGAGTCCCCAGCCCAGGGACGAGCAGTACTTC. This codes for CAWSPQPRDEQYF.

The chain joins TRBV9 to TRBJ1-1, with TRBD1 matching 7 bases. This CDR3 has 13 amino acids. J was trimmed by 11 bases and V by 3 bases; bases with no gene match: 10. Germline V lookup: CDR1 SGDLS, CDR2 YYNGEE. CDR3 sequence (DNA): TGTGCCAGCAGCGCCTCGGACAGGTCCCTGGCTTTCTTT. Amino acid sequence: CASSASDRSLAFF.

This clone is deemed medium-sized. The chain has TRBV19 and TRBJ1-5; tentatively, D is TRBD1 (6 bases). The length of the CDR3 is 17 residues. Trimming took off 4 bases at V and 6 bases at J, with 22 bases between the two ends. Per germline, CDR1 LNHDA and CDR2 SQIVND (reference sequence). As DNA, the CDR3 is TGTGCCAGTAGTAGGGGAGACAGGCGGGGCGAACCTCAGCCCCAGCATTTT. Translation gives CASSRGDRRGEPQPQHF.

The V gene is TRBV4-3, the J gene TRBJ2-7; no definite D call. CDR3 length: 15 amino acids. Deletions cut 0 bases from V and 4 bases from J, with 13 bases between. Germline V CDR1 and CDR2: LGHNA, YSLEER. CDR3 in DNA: TGCGCCAGCAGCCAAGAAGGGCAGCCCATGTACGAGCAGTACTTC. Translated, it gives CASSQEGQPMYEQYF.

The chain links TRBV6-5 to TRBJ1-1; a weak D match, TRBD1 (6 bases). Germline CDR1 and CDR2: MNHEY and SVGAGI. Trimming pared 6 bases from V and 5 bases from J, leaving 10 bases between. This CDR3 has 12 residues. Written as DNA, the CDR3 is TGTGCCAGCAGCACAGGGTGGACTGAAGCTTTCTTT. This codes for CASSTGWTEAFF.

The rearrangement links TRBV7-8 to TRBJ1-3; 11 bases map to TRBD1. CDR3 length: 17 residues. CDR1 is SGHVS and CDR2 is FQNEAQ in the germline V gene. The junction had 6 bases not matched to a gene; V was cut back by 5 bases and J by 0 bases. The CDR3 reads CASSRTGGPSSGNTIYF. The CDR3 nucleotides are TGTGCCAGCAGCCGGACAGGGGGCCCTAGCTCTGGAAACACCATATATTTT.

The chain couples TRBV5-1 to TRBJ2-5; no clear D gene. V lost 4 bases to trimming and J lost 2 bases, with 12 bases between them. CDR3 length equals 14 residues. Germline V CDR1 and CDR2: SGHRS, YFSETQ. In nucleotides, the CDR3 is TGCGCCAGCAGCCGCGGTGGGGTACAAGAGACCCAGTACTTC. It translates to CASSRGGVQETQYF.

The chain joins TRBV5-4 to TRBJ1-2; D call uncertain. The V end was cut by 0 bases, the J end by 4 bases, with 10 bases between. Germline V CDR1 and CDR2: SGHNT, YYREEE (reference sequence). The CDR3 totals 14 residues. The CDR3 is CASSLEGSTYGYTF. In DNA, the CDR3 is TGTGCCAGCAGCTTGGAGGGCAGCACCTATGGCTACACCTTC.

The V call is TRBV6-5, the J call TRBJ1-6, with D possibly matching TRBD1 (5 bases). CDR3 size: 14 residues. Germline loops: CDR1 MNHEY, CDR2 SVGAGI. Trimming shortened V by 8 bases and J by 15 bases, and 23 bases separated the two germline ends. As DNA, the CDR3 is TGTGCCAGCTGCGGTTCGTCGCAGGGACTTCTCCTCCACTTT. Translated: CASCGSSQGLLLHF.

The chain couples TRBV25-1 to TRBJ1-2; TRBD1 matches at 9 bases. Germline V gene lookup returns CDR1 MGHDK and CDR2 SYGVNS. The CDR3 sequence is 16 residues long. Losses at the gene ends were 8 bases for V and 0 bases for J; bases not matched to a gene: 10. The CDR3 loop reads CASQDRGRQSNYGYTF. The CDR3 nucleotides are TGTGCCAGCCAGGACAGGGGCCGCCAATCTAACTATGGCTACACCTTC.

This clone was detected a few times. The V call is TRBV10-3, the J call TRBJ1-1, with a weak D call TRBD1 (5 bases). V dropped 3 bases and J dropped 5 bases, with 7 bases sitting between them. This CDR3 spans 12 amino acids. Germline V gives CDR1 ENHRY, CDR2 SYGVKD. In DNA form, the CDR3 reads TGTGCCATCAGTGATGGGGGGACTGAAGCTTTCTTT. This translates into CAISDGGTEAFF.

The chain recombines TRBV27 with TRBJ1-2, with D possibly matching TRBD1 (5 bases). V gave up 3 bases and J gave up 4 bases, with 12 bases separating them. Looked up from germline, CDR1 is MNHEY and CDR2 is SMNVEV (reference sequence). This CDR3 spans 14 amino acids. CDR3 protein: CASSLSGHLYGYTF. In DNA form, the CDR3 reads TGTGCCAGCAGTTTGAGTGGACACCTCTATGGCTACACCTTC.

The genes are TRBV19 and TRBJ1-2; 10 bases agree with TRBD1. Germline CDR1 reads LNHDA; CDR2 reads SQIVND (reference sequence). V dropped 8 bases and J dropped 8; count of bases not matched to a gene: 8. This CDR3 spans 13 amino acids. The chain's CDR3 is CASRSGQGGGYTF. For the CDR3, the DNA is TGTGCCAGTCGATCTGGACAGGGGGGAGGCTACACCTTC.

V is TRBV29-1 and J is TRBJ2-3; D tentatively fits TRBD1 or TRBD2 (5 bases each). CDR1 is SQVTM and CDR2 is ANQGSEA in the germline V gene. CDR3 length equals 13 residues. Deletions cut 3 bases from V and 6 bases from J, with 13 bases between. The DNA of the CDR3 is TGCAGCGTTGATGGTCGGGGCCTCGATACGCAGTATTTT. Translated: CSVDGRGLDTQYF.

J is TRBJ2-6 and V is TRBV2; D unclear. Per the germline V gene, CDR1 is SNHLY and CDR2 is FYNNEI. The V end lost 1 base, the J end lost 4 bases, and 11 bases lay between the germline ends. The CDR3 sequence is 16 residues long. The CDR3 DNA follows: TGTGCCAGCAGTGAAGTGAAGGTGATCGGGGCCAACGTCCTGACTTTC. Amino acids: CASSEVKVIGANVLTF.